This is a list of T cell receptor beta chains from one sample in a study of T cell responses to AZD1222 COVID-19 vaccine. Here immunoSEQ multiplex PCR was the method, and the copy in TCRdb shows in-frame clones only, minus some. The sample holds about 120,000 clones, 85% to 90% seen once. The specimen comprised peripheral blood, sampled 28 days after the second AZD1222 dose. The receptors derive from an adult who received the AZD1222 COVID-19 vaccine. The CDR3 runs from the conserved cysteine through the conserved F or W.

v_gene	j_gene	CDR3aa
TRBV9	TRBJ2-5	CASSPPYQETQYF
TRBV5-4	TRBJ1-1	CASSPSAGTNTEAFF
TRBV6-5	TRBJ2-7	CASMAAEYEQYF
TRBV27	TRBJ2-3	CASSDNGSTDTQYF
TRBV4-1	TRBJ2-7	CASSQELTGVREQYF
TRBV7-2	TRBJ1-5	CASSSDRTDKPSNQPQHF
TRBV10-3	TRBJ1-2	CAISDSQGAVRGYTF
TRBV20-1	TRBJ1-2	CSASPREGGYTF
TRBV9	TRBJ2-3	CASSVESDTQYF
TRBV4-2	TRBJ2-7	CASSQDQGDRGYEQYF
TRBV9	TRBJ2-7	CASSPGTGVSSYEQYF
TRBV11-3	TRBJ2-5	CASSLGSTGGGETQYF
TRBV12-5	TRBJ1-2	CASGLGTVNYGYTF
TRBV6-5	TRBJ1-5	CASRSGGDRYQPQHF
TRBV4-2	TRBJ2-3	CASSQDVTGDTDTQYF
TRBV28	TRBJ2-4	CASSFPGLAGLAKNIQYF
TRBV7-2	TRBJ1-6	CASSLDPQVGSPLHF
TRBV4-3	TRBJ2-5	CASSQGIAQQETQYF
TRBV29-1	TRBJ1-5	CSVITAGTGDQPQHF
TRBV6-5	TRBJ2-2	CASSYVTGELFF
TRBV7-9	TRBJ1-5	CASRAEGSNQPQHF
TRBV5-4	TRBJ2-7	CASSRERGEYEQYF
TRBV5-4	TRBJ2-1	CASSFPSLAGGNEQFF
TRBV19	TRBJ2-1	CASSTGAYEQFF
TRBV5-1	TRBJ2-5	CASSHQETQYF
TRBV27	TRBJ1-4	CASSRQGLSNEKLFF
TRBV7-2	TRBJ1-3	CASSLYPGGASGNTIYF
TRBV11-3	TRBJ2-5	CASSLYGVGTQYF
TRBV11-2	TRBJ2-3	CASSRGLAGGPGTDTQYF
TRBV19	TRBJ2-2	CASDSGQGTTMITGELFF
TRBV10-3	TRBJ2-1	CAIRKQGDEQFF
TRBV18	TRBJ1-1	CASSLRVSEAFF
TRBV27	TRBJ1-5	CASSPEWGPQHF